This T cell receptor (beta chain) was sequenced during a study of beta chain features in type 1 diabetes. Investigators reverse transcribed all isolated RNA, so they sequenced expressed TCRB transcripts. Generated by immunoSEQ multiplex PCR, the TCRdb table keeps only in-frame clones and is missing some. Of 250,000 to 350,000 clones listed, more than 13% are singletons. Study-level findings and limits: Patients with Type 1 diabetes showed moderately but significantly shorter TCRB CDR3s in all four CD4+ subsets. Naive, central memory and regulatory TCRB repertoires appeared more similar among patients than healthy donors. There were fewer insertions and more deletions at the VDJ junctions of type 1 diabetes patients.

In regard to this clone: As yet, its antigen is unknown.

The germline V gene encodes CDR1 SGHTA and CDR2 FQGNSA. V lost 8 bases and J 4 bases, leaving 17 bases between the germline ends. The CDR3 is 14 residues long. The sample was naive CD4+ T cells from blood. This clonotype was sampled from a man in his thirties or forties with type 1 diabetes. V usage is TRBV7-2 and J usage is TRBJ1-1; a possible D gene is TRBD1 (6 bases). The DNA of the CDR3 is TGTGCCAGCCGCAGGGCCACAGGGTCCACTGAAGCTTTCTTT. Protein: CASRRATGSTEAFF.